Listed here are 4 T cell receptor beta chains from one sample, sequenced in a study of response to subunit inactivated influenza vaccine listed by TCRdb under 2018. The receptor library was made with RT-PCR. Sequenced using an Illumina HiSeq 2500. Using fastp at Q25 and MiXCR, TCRdb reprocessed the public reads and kept productive beta chains. Every distinct CDR3 protein forms one entry, paired with its most common genes and DNA. The sample table records about 500,000 distinct CDR3 sequences; around 7.7% of these occur just once. Together, the top ten hold about an eighth of the sample. The sequencing here drew on PBMCs from blood, taken around 2 years after vaccination. The receptors stem from a man aged 45-69 years who received an inactivated influenza vaccine. Donor details come from another sample of the same person, matched by shared clones.

This clonotype has just a few counts. V is TRBV20-1 and J is TRBJ2-3; the D gene is possibly TRBD2 (5 bases). The CDR3 spans 11 residues. The germline V gene has CDR1 DFQATT and CDR2 SNEGSKA (reference sequence). Trimming pared 8 bases from V and 8 bases from J, leaving 14 bases between. CDR3 DNA: TGCAGTCCCTCGATTGGGAGTACGCAGTATTTT. It translates to CSPSIGSTQYF.

This clonotype has a handful of counts. The chain links TRBV12-3 or TRBV12-4 to TRBJ1-6; D is undetermined. Trimming shortened V by 3 bases and J by 9 bases, and 12 bases separated the two germline ends. This CDR3 has 14 residues. The CDR3 region has the DNA TGTGCCAGCAGTTTGAACCCCGAGGGTTCACCCCTCCACTTT. The encoded protein is CASSLNPEGSPLHF.

This sequence joins TRBV5-6 and TRBJ2-1; D not certain. Germline V CDR1 and CDR2: SGHDT, YYEEEE. CDR3 length equals 12 residues. With 4 bases removed from V and 6 bases from J, the gap between germline ends came to 8 bases. CDR3 DNA sequence: TGTGCCAGCAGCCCGCCTAGCAATGAGCAGTTCTTC. It specifies CASSPPSNEQFF.

This clonotype was seen more than once but under ten times. The CDR3 loop is CASSLYPGQGGSGELFF. CDR3 DNA: TGTGCCAGCAGCTTATACCCGGGACAGGGGGGATCCGGGGAGCTGTTTTTT. The rearrangement joins TRBV5-4 to TRBJ2-2; TRBD1 aligns across 11 bases. The CDR3 has 17 amino acids. The V and J ends lost 2 bases and 6 bases, in that order; junction bases with no gene match: 9. In germline, CDR1 is SGHNT, CDR2 YYREEE (reference sequence).